Presented here are 26 T cell receptor beta chains from one specimen sequenced in a study of CD8 T cells in Susac syndrome. cDNA came from about 0.51 to 1 ug RNA primed by random hexamers. TCRdb redid the calling of the immunoSEQ multiplex PCR reads with MiXCR, one entry per CDR3 protein. Altogether roughly 110,000 distinct CDR3 sequences are present, roughly 95% being singletons, with the ten largest covering around 0.41%. Sequencing was carried out using CD8+ T cells from PBMCs. These receptors were taken from a human donor with Susac syndrome.

The V and J genes are TRBV9 and TRBJ2-6, with unresolved D. The CDR3 consists of 13 residues. Germline CDR1 and CDR2: SGDLS and YYNGEE. The ends were cut back, 3 bases at V and 1 base at J, with 2 bases in the middle. CDR3 sequence: CASSASGANVLTF. CDR3 nucleotide sequence: TGTGCCAGCAGCGCTTCTGGGGCCAACGTCCTGACTTTC.

The V call is TRBV4-1, the J call TRBJ2-7; D might be TRBD1 (5 bases). There are 16 residues in the CDR3. The germline CDR1 and CDR2 sequences are MGHRA and YSYEKL. V lost 0 bases and J lost 2, with 14 bases in between. CDR3 region: CASSQDLTGLAYEQYF. The CDR3 coding sequence is TGCGCCAGCAGCCAAGATCTCACAGGTCTAGCCTACGAGCAGTACTTC.

This chain uses TRBV6-5 with TRBJ2-3; 9 bases map to TRBD2. The ends lost 0 bases at V and 4 bases at J; junction bases unmatched: 8. This CDR3 region has 17 residues. Germline-derived CDR1 and CDR2 are MNHEY and SVGAGI. The CDR3 DNA sequence: TGTGCCAGCAGTTACTCGGCGGCGGGGGGGCCCGCAGATACGCAGTATTTT. Translated, it gives CASSYSAAGGPADTQYF.

This chain connects TRBV7-9 to TRBJ2-1, with D uncertain. The length of the CDR3 is 13 residues. In germline, CDR1 is SEHNR, CDR2 FQNEAQ (reference sequence). V was cut by 10 bases and J by 3 bases, with 13 bases left in between. The CDR3 sequence is CAITGDNYNEQFF. In DNA form, the CDR3 reads TGTGCCATCACGGGCGACAACTACAATGAGCAGTTCTTC.

This chain joins TRBV5-1 and TRBJ2-3; the match to TRBD2 covers 7 bases. Trimming at V came to 0 bases and at J to 0 bases, leaving 7 bases not matched to a gene. Per the germline V gene, CDR1 is SGHRS and CDR2 is YFSETQ. This CDR3 contains 17 residues. Written as DNA, the CDR3 is TGCGCCAGCAGCTTGGGCCTCGGGGACTATAGCACAGATACGCAGTATTTT. It is translated as CASSLGLGDYSTDTQYF.

This chain connects TRBV7-6 to TRBJ2-7; 8 nucleotides agree with TRBD1. Trimming took 5 bases from V and 3 from J; bases not matched to a gene: 9. In germline, CDR1 is SGHVS, CDR2 FNYEAQ. The CDR3 spans 15 residues. This CDR3 is CASSTGQGTIYEQYF. The CDR3 bases are TGTGCCAGCAGCACCGGACAGGGCACAATCTACGAGCAGTACTTC.

This chain uses TRBV15 with TRBJ2-1; 10 positions agree with TRBD2. In germline, CDR1 is LNHNV, CDR2 YYDKDF (reference sequence). The CDR3 totals 16 residues. Trimming took 5 bases from V and 5 from J; bases not matched to a gene: 9. The CDR3 region has the DNA TGTGCCACCAGCGGACCTAGCGGGGGCGCCAACAATGAGCAGTTCTTC. This codes for CATSGPSGGANNEQFF.

This chain links TRBV7-8 with TRBJ1-1; weak D call: TRBD1 (5 bases). The V and J ends lost 0 bases and 7 bases respectively, with 12 bases between them. This CDR3 comprises 14 residues. Germline CDR1 reads SGHVS; CDR2 reads FQNEAQ. The CDR3 bases are TGTGCCAGCAGCTTAGCACTCCAGGGTAATGAAGCTTTCTTT. It codes for CASSLALQGNEAFF.

The CDR3 sequence is CASSQDITGRQPQHF. CDR3 DNA: TGTGCCAGCAGCCAAGACATAACAGGGAGGCAGCCCCAGCATTTT. The rearrangement links TRBV3-1 to TRBJ1-5, with D possibly being TRBD1 (6 bases). This CDR3 region has 15 residues. Trimming cost V 0 bases and J 7 bases, with 13 bases left between them. Germline V gives CDR1 LGHDT, CDR2 YNNKEL (reference sequence).

The chain has TRBV27 and TRBJ2-5; 9 bases align to TRBD1. With 9 bases clipped from V and 2 bases from J, the junction kept 7 bases outside the gene matches. The CDR3 consists of 14 residues. The germline V gene encodes CDR1 MNHEY and CDR2 SMNVEV (reference sequence). CDR3 coding DNA: TGTGCCAGTACCGGGACAGGGAAGCAAGAGACCCAGTACTTC. Amino acids: CASTGTGKQETQYF.

V and J are TRBV19 and TRBJ2-1; TRBD2 might be the D (6 bases). CDR1 is LNHDA and CDR2 is SQIVND in the germline V gene (reference sequence). Trimming took 6 bases from V and 7 from J, leaving 13 bases between them. The CDR3 is 13 residues long. This CDR3 reads CASSGTAVNEQFF. CDR3 coding DNA: TGTGCCAGTAGCGGGACTGCCGTTAATGAGCAGTTCTTC.

The chain recombines TRBV7-6 with TRBJ1-4; tentative D call: TRBD1 (6 bases). V was cut by 5 bases and J by 7 bases, with 14 bases left in between. Germline CDR1 and CDR2: SGHVS and FNYEAQ. The CDR3 covers 14 residues. The CDR3 spells CASSPSQGSEKLFF. CDR3 nucleotide sequence: TGTGCCAGCAGCCCATCACAGGGTAGTGAAAAACTGTTTTTT.

The chain recombines TRBV25-1 with TRBJ2-7; no firm D call. V was trimmed by 4 bases and J by 3 bases, leaving 4 bases between them. Germline lookup yields CDR1 MGHDK and CDR2 SYGVNS. CDR3 size: 11 residues. As DNA, the CDR3 is TGTGCCAGCAGTGTAAACTACGAGCAGTACTTC. It translates to CASSVNYEQYF.

The chain is built from TRBV29-1 and TRBJ2-7; D is uncertain. The CDR3 runs 11 residues. Trimming pared 6 bases from V and 3 bases from J, leaving 9 bases between. Germline lookup yields CDR1 SQVTM and CDR2 ANQGSEA. This CDR3 is CSVDSHYEQYF. The CDR3 nucleotides are TGCAGCGTAGACTCCCACTACGAGCAGTACTTC.

The rearrangement links TRBV25-1 to TRBJ2-5; D not resolved. Germline values: CDR1 MGHDK, CDR2 SYGVNS. This CDR3 comprises 12 residues. Between the trimmed V and J ends, which lost 3 bases and 6 bases, there was a span of 8 bases. The CDR3 protein is CASSDTEQTQYF. The CDR3 region has the DNA TGTGCCAGCAGTGACACGGAACAGACCCAGTACTTC.

The chain joins TRBV12-3 or TRBV12-4 to TRBJ2-2; D uncertain. The CDR3 is 12 amino acids. V dropped 10 bases and J dropped 4 bases, with 10 bases sitting between them. The CDR3 loop reads CATQGSTGELFF. The CDR3 region has the DNA TGTGCCACCCAAGGCAGCACCGGGGAGCTGTTTTTT.

CDR3 protein: CASSSRTGGQETQYF. The CDR3 DNA reads as TGTGCCAGCAGCTCCCGGACAGGGGGTCAAGAGACCCAGTACTTC. The genes are TRBV7-6 and TRBJ2-5, with 10 bases matching TRBD1. After removal of 4 bases from V and 2 bases from J, the junction contained 4 bases not matched to a gene. Germline CDR1 reads SGHVS; CDR2 reads FNYEAQ. The CDR3 sequence is 15 residues long.

Written as DNA, the CDR3 is TGCAGTCTGTCCAAAAACATTCAGTACTTC. It translates to CSLSKNIQYF. The J gene is TRBJ2-4, the V gene TRBV20-1; no reliable D call. Trimming removed 8 bases from V and 2 bases from J, with 4 bases in between. This CDR3 is 10 amino acids long. Per the germline V gene, CDR1 is DFQATT and CDR2 is SNEGSKA (reference sequence).

Only one count was recorded for this clonotype. This rearrangement joins TRBV7-9 to TRBJ2-1, with D maybe TRBD2 (6 bases). CDR1 and CDR2 from the germline V gene are SEHNR and FQNEAQ (reference sequence). Trimming stripped 0 bases from V and 8 bases from J, with 11 bases between. This CDR3 is built from 14 residues. In DNA form, the CDR3 reads TGTGCCAGCAGCTTAGCGCGGGGCTCGGATGAGCAGTTCTTC. Protein product: CASSLARGSDEQFF. Using reference TRBV7-9 and TRBJ2-1 for the parts outside the CDR3, the full variable domain is DTGVSQNPRHKITKRGQNVTFRCDPISEHNRLYWYRQTLGQGPEFLTYFQNEAQLEKSRLLSDRFSAERPKGSFSTLEIQRTEQGDSAMYLCASSLARGSDEQFFGPGTRLTVL.

The chain carries TRBV19 and TRBJ2-7; TRBD1 matches at 12 bases. The germline V gene encodes CDR1 LNHDA and CDR2 SQIVND (reference sequence). The CDR3 totals 14 residues. With V trimmed by 10 bases and J by 7 bases, 11 bases remained unmatched. The CDR3 DNA follows: TGTGCCACTGGAGCCGGGACAGGGGGCTGGGAGCAGTACTTC. Translating gives CATGAGTGGWEQYF.

The chain is built from TRBV2 and TRBJ2-4; TRBD2 matches at 15 bases. With V trimmed by 4 bases and J by 8 bases, 12 bases remained unmatched. CDR3 length: 18 amino acids. Germline values: CDR1 SNHLY, CDR2 FYNNEI. CDR3 DNA: TGTGCCAGCAGTGGAGGGGGGACTAGCGGGGGGCCGGAAGACATTCAGTACTTC. This encodes CASSGGGTSGGPEDIQYF.

V and J are TRBV5-1 and TRBJ1-5, with a weak D call TRBD1 (5 bases). The CDR3 is made up of 17 amino acids. V was shortened by 8 bases and J by 2 bases, with 23 bases between the two germline ends. The germline V gene encodes CDR1 SGHRS and CDR2 YFSETQ. CDR3 in amino acids: CARSGYDTREGNQPQHF. The CDR3 DNA sequence: TGCGCCAGGTCAGGGTACGACACCAGGGAGGGCAATCAGCCCCAGCATTTT.

The chain has TRBV5-1 and TRBJ2-5; 7 bases align to TRBD1. V dropped 7 bases and J dropped 2; count of bases not matched to a gene: 14. CDR1 SGHRS and CDR2 YFSETQ come from the germline V gene. CDR3 length equals 16 residues. For the CDR3, the DNA is TGCGCCAGCCGTTCAGTTACCGGACAGGTACAAGAGACCCAGTACTTC. It is translated as CASRSVTGQVQETQYF.

The gene calls are TRBV6-1 and TRBJ2-2; 8 nucleotides agree with TRBD1. Germline V gives CDR1 MNHNS, CDR2 SASEGT. This CDR3 has 14 residues. J gave up 6 bases and V 8 bases, and 8 bases lay outside the gene matches. The CDR3 nucleotides read TGTGCCAGCTGGGGACAGGATTGGCCCGGGGAGCTGTTTTTT. As protein: CASWGQDWPGELFF.

The V gene is TRBV20-1, the J gene TRBJ2-5; TRBD1 is a possible D gene (5 bases). The ends were cut back, 0 bases at V and 5 bases at J, with 19 bases in the middle. The V gene's germline CDR1 is DFQATT and CDR2 SNEGSKA (reference sequence). This CDR3 has 16 amino acids. The CDR3 protein is CSARDSRGGAQETQYF. In DNA, the CDR3 is TGCAGTGCTAGAGATTCAAGGGGCGGTGCACAGGAGACCCAGTACTTC.

This rearrangement joins TRBV10-3 to TRBJ2-3, with no clear D. Trimming left V 4 bases short and J 1 base short, with 12 bases between. This CDR3 spans 15 amino acids. Germline V CDR1 and CDR2: ENHRY, SYGVKD. The CDR3 DNA is TGTGCCATCAGTGGGTCTTCTTTTGGCACAGATACGCAGTATTTT. This gives the protein CAISGSSFGTDTQYF.